The entry below describes one T cell receptor beta chain. Its antigen is currently unknown. Germline assignment: CDR1 MNHEY and CDR2 SMNVEV (reference sequence). V shed 0 bases and J 7 bases; nucleotides not matched to a gene: 12. The CDR3 loop spans 17 amino acids. This specimen comes from a study of cytomegalovirus exposure and HLA in healthy donors. Whole-study findings and limits: Researchers reported in a later analysis that common viral pathogens appeared linked to several top clusters. The investigators catalogued 150 to 200 TCR beta chains as cytomegalovirus-associated.

It was with 60 Vbeta and 13 Jbeta primers that the PCR ran. The repertoire was sequenced with immunoSEQ multiplex PCR; TCRdb's copy has only in-frame clones and lacks some. Of more than 95,000 clones in the sample, roughly 76% were seen once. The chain couples TRBV27 to TRBJ2-1; 7 nucleotides agree with TRBD2. The sample consisted of PBMCs. The clonotype was recovered from a man aged 50 to 60 in good health and CMV-seropositive. The CDR3 sequence: CASSLSQGLQLLNEQFF. The CDR3 region has the DNA TGTGCCAGCAGTTTATCCCAGGGACTACAATTGCTAAATGAGCAGTTCTTC.